Following are 26 T cell receptor beta chains from one sample sequenced in a study of OX40 agonist ivuxolimab in advanced cancers. Assay used: immunoSEQ multiplex PCR; TCRdb lists only in-frame clones, some missing. The data show fewer than 120,000 clones, approximately 89% seen once. The source was CD4+ or CD8+ T cells sorted from blood, collected in a trial of the OX40 agonist ivuxolimab. The source of these receptors is an adult with an advanced solid tumor such as melanoma, head and neck, liver or kidney cancer.

The chain is built from TRBV6-4 and TRBJ2-4, with TRBD1 identical over 7 bases. The V and J ends lost 5 bases and 15 bases, in that order; junction bases with no gene match: 7. CDR1 MRHNA and CDR2 SNTAGT come from the germline V gene. CDR3 length equals 11 residues. This CDR3 is CASSFTTGLYF. The CDR3 coding sequence is TGTGCCAGCAGTTTCACGACAGGGTTGTACTTC.

For this clone: Different DNA sequences within this sample yield the same CDR3. V usage is TRBV2 and J usage is TRBJ2-1, with 7 bases matching TRBD2. The CDR3 extends over 16 amino acids. Trimming removed 0 bases from V and 10 bases from J; junction bases left unmatched: 12. Germline V gene sequence: CDR1 SNHLY, CDR2 FYNNEI. The CDR3 spells CASSEAQWAGRGEQFF. CDR3 DNA sequence: TGTGCCAGCAGTGAAGCGCAATGGGCGGGGCGGGGGGAGCAGTTCTTC.

The chain employs TRBV29-1 and TRBJ1-3; D ambiguous. Between the trimmed V and J ends, which lost 6 bases and 4 bases, there was a span of 13 bases. Germline V gene data show CDR1 as SQVTM and CDR2 as ANQGSEA. This CDR3 has 13 amino acids. The CDR3 region is CSVHLTSGNTIYF. CDR3 sequence (DNA): TGCAGCGTACATCTGACGTCCGGAAACACCATATATTTT. The variable domain in full, with the rest retrieved from reference TRBV29-1 and TRBJ1-3, is SAVISQKPSRDICQRGTSLTIQCQVDSQVTMMFWYRQQPGQSLTLIATANQGSEATYESGFVIDKFPISRPNLTFSTLTVSNMSPEDSSIYLCSVHLTSGNTIYFGEGSWLTVV.

This clone showed up just once. The chain carries TRBV11-2 and TRBJ1-6, with D perhaps matching TRBD1 (6 bases). The germline V and J ends were trimmed by 3 bases and 7 bases, with 13 bases remaining between them. Germline CDR1 SGHAT, CDR2 FQNNGV. There are 15 residues in the CDR3. The CDR3 region has the DNA TGTGCCAGCAGCTTGGTGGACAGAGAGAATTCACCCCTCCACTTT. It codes for CASSLVDRENSPLHF.

This rearrangement joins TRBV30 to TRBJ2-5; D perhaps matches TRBD1 (5 bases). This CDR3 has 13 residues. Trimming stripped 8 bases from V and 0 bases from J, with 13 bases between. Germline V gene lookup returns CDR1 GTSNPN and CDR2 SVGIG (reference sequence). For the CDR3, the DNA is TGTGCCAGGAAGGGGCAGAACCAAGAGACCCAGTACTTC. Encoded protein: CARKGQNQETQYF.

This clone was counted between two and nine times. This chain uses TRBV30 with TRBJ1-1; D perhaps matches TRBD1 (6 bases). The CDR3 loop spans 13 amino acids. V dropped 2 bases and J dropped 6 bases, with 13 bases sitting between them. Per the germline V gene, CDR1 is GTSNPN and CDR2 is SVGIG (reference sequence). Here the CDR3 reads CAWSWGHLSEAFF. DNA for the CDR3: TGTGCCTGGAGTTGGGGACACCTTTCTGAAGCTTTCTTT.

This chain joins TRBV7-2 and TRBJ1-3, with TRBD1 identical over 7 bases. CDR1 is SGHTA, CDR2 FQGNSA, per germline. The CDR3 consists of 15 residues. The trim removed 1 base at V and 3 bases at J, leaving 3 bases unmatched. The CDR3 nucleotides are TGTGCCAGCAGCTTAGGGGGACAGCGTGGAAACACCATATATTTT. Amino acid sequence: CASSLGGQRGNTIYF.

The chain joins TRBV6-5 to TRBJ1-1; maybe TRBD1 (5 bases). V was cut by 4 bases and J by 1 base, with 13 bases left in between. Germline-derived CDR1 and CDR2 are MNHEY and SVGAGI. The CDR3 totals 15 residues. Written as DNA, the CDR3 is TGTGCCAGCAGTTCCGGGGGAATAGGGAACACTGAAGCTTTCTTT. Translation gives CASSSGGIGNTEAFF.

The CDR3 spells CASSIAETGGNQPQHF. CDR3 DNA sequence: TGTGCCAGTAGTATAGCGGAGACAGGGGGCAATCAGCCCCAGCATTTT. The V and J genes are TRBV19 and TRBJ1-5, with 8 bases lining up with TRBD1. Germline V CDR1 and CDR2: LNHDA, SQIVND (reference sequence). V lost 1 base, J lost 2 bases, and 4 bases stayed unmatched. CDR3 size: 16 residues.

The chain combines TRBV7-3 with TRBJ2-7; 8 nucleotides match TRBD1. The CDR3 is made up of 14 amino acids. V trimming: 2 bases; J trimming: 4 bases; junction bases outside the gene matches: 4. CDR1 and CDR2 from the germline V gene are SGHTA and FQGTGA. The CDR3 protein is CASSLHTGGYEQYF. In DNA form, the CDR3 reads TGTGCCAGCAGCTTACACACAGGGGGGTACGAGCAGTACTTC.

V and J are TRBV27 and TRBJ2-7; 7 positions agree with TRBD1. The CDR3 has 15 residues. J lost 0 bases, V lost 5 bases, and 7 bases had no gene match. Germline V gene sequence: CDR1 MNHEY, CDR2 SMNVEV (reference sequence). The DNA for the CDR3 is TGTGCCAGCAGTGACGGACAGGCAAGCTCCTACGAGCAGTACTTC. Amino acid sequence: CASSDGQASSYEQYF.

The chain links TRBV7-9 to TRBJ1-1; tentative D call: TRBD1 (6 bases). The germline V gene encodes CDR1 SEHNR and CDR2 FQNEAQ (reference sequence). The V and J ends lost 2 bases and 2 bases respectively, with 12 bases between them. The length of the CDR3 is 15 residues. The CDR3 DNA reads TGTGCCAGCAGCTTAACGGGACATATTAACACTGAAGCTTTCTTT. This gives the protein CASSLTGHINTEAFF.

This rearrangement joins TRBV6-6 to TRBJ2-5; TRBD2 is a possible D gene (7 bases). The CDR3 runs 13 residues. V was shortened by 7 bases and J by 7 bases, with 16 bases between the two germline ends. CDR1 and CDR2 (germline): MNHNY, SVGAGI (reference sequence). The CDR3 spells CASTIIGGGTQYF. Written as DNA, the CDR3 is TGTGCCAGCACCATCATAGGGGGGGGGACCCAGTACTTC.

This clone has just one count. This chain uses TRBV19 with TRBJ1-1; D gene uncertain. Germline lookup yields CDR1 LNHDA and CDR2 SQIVND (reference sequence). The germline V and J ends were trimmed by 3 bases and 1 base, with 15 bases remaining between them. This CDR3 contains 16 residues. The CDR3 reads CASSIGLRWKNTEAFF. For the CDR3, the DNA is TGTGCCAGTAGTATTGGCCTCAGATGGAAGAACACTGAAGCTTTCTTT.

The chain's CDR3 is CASRSPGQGEQYF. The CDR3 DNA sequence: TGTGCCAGCAGGTCTCCGGGACAGGGGGAGCAGTACTTC. The chain is built from TRBV28 and TRBJ2-7; 10 nucleotides align to TRBD1. The V gene end was trimmed by 6 bases and the J gene end by 7 bases; junction bases not matched to a gene: 6. This CDR3 is 13 amino acids long. CDR1 is MDHEN, CDR2 SYDVKM, per germline.

This clone was found a few times. The chain links TRBV5-8 to TRBJ2-5; no firm D call. Trimming cost V 4 bases and J 0 bases, with 16 bases left between them. Germline values: CDR1 SGHTS, CDR2 YDEGEE. This CDR3 contains 16 residues. The CDR3 nucleotides read TGTGCCAGCAGCCCGGGTGCGGCCGGCGACCAAGAGACCCAGTACTTC. It codes for CASSPGAAGDQETQYF. The full variable domain, completed using reference TRBV5-8 and TRBJ2-5, is EAGVTQSPTHLIKTRGQQATLRCSPISGHTSVYWYQQALGLGLQFLLWYDEGEERNRGNFPPRFSGRQFPNYSSELNVNALELEDSALYLCASSPGAAGDQETQYFGPGTRLLVL.

The chain uses TRBV6-1 and TRBJ1-1; maybe TRBD1 (5 bases). CDR1 and CDR2 from the germline V gene are MNHNS and SASEGT. V shed 8 bases and J shed 10 bases, with 14 bases lying between them. CDR3 length: 11 residues. The CDR3 DNA follows: TGTGCCAGCCTTCAGACAGTGGTAGCTTTCTTT. Translated: CASLQTVVAFF.

This chain connects TRBV10-3 to TRBJ2-7; maybe TRBD2 (6 bases). The CDR3 sequence is 14 residues long. Looked up from germline, CDR1 is ENHRY and CDR2 is SYGVKD. Deletions cut 8 bases from V and 3 bases from J, with 17 bases between. CDR3 sequence reads: CAIATGDGIYEQYF. The DNA for the CDR3 is TGTGCCATCGCTACGGGGGACGGCATCTACGAGCAGTACTTC.

The V gene is TRBV5-4, the J gene TRBJ2-5; D is unclear. Germline assignment: CDR1 SGHNT and CDR2 YYREEE (reference sequence). With 3 bases removed from V and 4 bases from J, the gap between germline ends came to 13 bases. This CDR3 spans 14 amino acids. The CDR3 DNA is TGTGCCAGCAGCTCCGAGTCGTTAGGAGAGACCCAGTACTTC. This gives the protein CASSSESLGETQYF.

This chain uses TRBV7-2 with TRBJ2-1, with TRBD2 matching over 8 bases. The CDR3 sequence is 14 residues long. Unmatched junction bases numbered 3, after V lost 3 bases and J lost 5 bases. CDR1 is SGHTA and CDR2 is FQGNSA in the germline V gene. CDR3 in DNA: TGTGCCAGCAGCTTCACTAGCGGCGACAATGAGCAGTTCTTC. Its translation is CASSFTSGDNEQFF.

The genes are TRBV4-2 and TRBJ1-3; D possibly corresponds to TRBD1 (5 bases). Germline CDR1 LGHNA, CDR2 YNFKEQ. V lost 0 bases and J lost 1, with 10 bases in between. This CDR3 is 16 amino acids long. The CDR3 is CASSQDVGASGNTIYF. The CDR3 DNA follows: TGTGCCAGCAGCCAAGACGTCGGGGCGTCTGGAAACACCATATATTTT.

This sequence joins TRBV7-2 and TRBJ2-3; a weak D match, TRBD2 (5 bases). Trimming removed 7 bases at V and 2 bases at J, with 13 bases between. Germline V gene data show CDR1 as SGHTA and CDR2 as FQGNSA. This CDR3 contains 14 residues. The CDR3 sequence is CASTIPSYTDTQYF. The CDR3, as DNA: TGTGCCAGCACCATCCCTAGCTACACAGATACGCAGTATTTT.

This chain links TRBV29-1 with TRBJ1-2; 12 bases map to TRBD1. The CDR3 covers 13 residues. Germline values: CDR1 SQVTM, CDR2 ANQGSEA. The V and J ends lost 4 bases and 8 bases, in that order; junction bases with no gene match: 5. In DNA, the CDR3 is TGCAGCGTTGGGGGGACAGGGGGCTACGGCTACACCTTC. It specifies CSVGGTGGYGYTF.

The gene calls are TRBV6-1 and TRBJ1-3, with TRBD1 matching 7 bases. CDR1 and CDR2 (germline): MNHNS, SASEGT. This CDR3 region has 16 residues. Germline trimming cut 3 bases from V and 4 bases from J; bases unmatched to any gene: 9. The CDR3 is CASSDRGRGRGNTIYF. The CDR3 region has the DNA TGTGCCAGCAGTGATCGGGGAAGGGGGCGAGGAAACACCATATATTTT.

The J gene is TRBJ2-7, the V gene TRBV5-5; tentatively, D is TRBD1 or TRBD2 (5 bases each). V was pared by 6 bases and J by 0 bases, with 16 bases between. Germline values: CDR1 SGHKS, CDR2 YYEKEE (reference sequence). The CDR3 has 15 residues. CDR3 sequence: CASNPRGPISYEQYF. CDR3 sequence (DNA): TGTGCCAGCAATCCCCGGGGCCCCATCTCCTACGAGCAGTACTTC.

The chain joins TRBV15 to TRBJ1-1; no clear D gene. V gave up 0 bases and J gave up 1 base, with 6 bases separating them. The CDR3 has 14 amino acids. Germline CDR1 reads LNHNV; CDR2 reads YYDKDF (reference sequence). The CDR3 bases are TGTGCCACCAGCAGAGATATTGGGAACACTGAAGCTTTCTTT. Translation gives CATSRDIGNTEAFF.